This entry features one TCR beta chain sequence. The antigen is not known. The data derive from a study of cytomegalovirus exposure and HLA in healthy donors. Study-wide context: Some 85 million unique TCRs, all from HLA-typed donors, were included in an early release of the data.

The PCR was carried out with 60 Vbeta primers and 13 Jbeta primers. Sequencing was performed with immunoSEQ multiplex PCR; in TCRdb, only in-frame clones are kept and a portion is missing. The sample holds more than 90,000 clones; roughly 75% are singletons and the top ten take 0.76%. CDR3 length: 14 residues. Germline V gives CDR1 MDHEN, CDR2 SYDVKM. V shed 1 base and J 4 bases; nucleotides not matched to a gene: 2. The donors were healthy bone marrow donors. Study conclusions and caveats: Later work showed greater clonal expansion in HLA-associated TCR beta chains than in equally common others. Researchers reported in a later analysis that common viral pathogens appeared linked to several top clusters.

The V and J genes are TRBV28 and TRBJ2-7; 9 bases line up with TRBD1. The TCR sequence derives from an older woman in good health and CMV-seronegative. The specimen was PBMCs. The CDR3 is CASSLSTGGYEQYF. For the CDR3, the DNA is TGTGCCAGCAGTTTATCGACAGGGGGTTACGAGCAGTACTTC.